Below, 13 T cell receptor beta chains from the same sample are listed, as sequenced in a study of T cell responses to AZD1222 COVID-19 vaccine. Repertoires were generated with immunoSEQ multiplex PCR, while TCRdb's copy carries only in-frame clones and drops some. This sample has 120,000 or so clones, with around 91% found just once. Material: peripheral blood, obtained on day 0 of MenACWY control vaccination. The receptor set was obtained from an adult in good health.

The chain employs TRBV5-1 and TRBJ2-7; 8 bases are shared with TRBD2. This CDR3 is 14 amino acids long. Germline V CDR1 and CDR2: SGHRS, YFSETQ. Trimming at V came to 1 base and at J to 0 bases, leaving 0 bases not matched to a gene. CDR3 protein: CASSLTSGSYEQYF. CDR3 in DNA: TGCGCCAGCAGCTTGACTAGCGGCTCCTACGAGCAGTACTTC.

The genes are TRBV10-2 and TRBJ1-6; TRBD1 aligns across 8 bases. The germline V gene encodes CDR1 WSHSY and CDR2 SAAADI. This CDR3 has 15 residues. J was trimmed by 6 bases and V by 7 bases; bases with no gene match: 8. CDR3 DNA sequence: TGCGCCAGCAATCCGGGACAGGCCCTTAATTCACCCCTCCACTTT. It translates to CASNPGQALNSPLHF.

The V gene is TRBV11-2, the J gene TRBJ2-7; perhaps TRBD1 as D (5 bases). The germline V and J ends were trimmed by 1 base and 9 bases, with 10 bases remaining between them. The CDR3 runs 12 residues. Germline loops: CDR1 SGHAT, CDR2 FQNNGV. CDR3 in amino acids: CASSLAGLAQYF. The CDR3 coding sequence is TGTGCCAGCAGCTTAGCAGGGTTGGCGCAGTACTTC.

CDR3 nucleotide sequence: TGTGCCTGGAGAAACGTGGGCGAGCAGTACTTC. This codes for CAWRNVGEQYF. J is TRBJ2-7 and V is TRBV30; D is undetermined. This CDR3 comprises 11 residues. V dropped 3 bases and J dropped 6 bases, with 9 bases sitting between them. Germline CDR1 and CDR2: GTSNPN and SVGIG (reference sequence).

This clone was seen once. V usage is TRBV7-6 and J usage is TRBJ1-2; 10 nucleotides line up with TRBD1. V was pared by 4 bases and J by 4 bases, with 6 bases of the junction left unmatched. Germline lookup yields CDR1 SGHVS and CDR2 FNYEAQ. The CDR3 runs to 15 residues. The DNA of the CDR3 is TGTGCCAGCAGCTCTCGGGACAGGGGATCCTATGGCTACACCTTC. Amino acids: CASSSRDRGSYGYTF.

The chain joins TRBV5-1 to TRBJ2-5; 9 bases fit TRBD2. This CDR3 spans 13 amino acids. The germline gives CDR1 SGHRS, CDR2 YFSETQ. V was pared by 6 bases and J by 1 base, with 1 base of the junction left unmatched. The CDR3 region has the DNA TGCGCCAGCACGGGACTAGCCCAAGAGACCCAGTACTTC. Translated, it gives CASTGLAQETQYF.

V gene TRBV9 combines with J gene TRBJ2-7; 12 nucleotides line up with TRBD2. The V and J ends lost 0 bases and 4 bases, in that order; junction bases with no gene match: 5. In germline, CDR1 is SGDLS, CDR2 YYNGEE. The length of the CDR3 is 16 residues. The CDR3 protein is CASSVATSGRMYEQYF. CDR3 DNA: TGTGCCAGCAGCGTAGCAACTAGCGGGAGGATGTACGAGCAGTACTTC.

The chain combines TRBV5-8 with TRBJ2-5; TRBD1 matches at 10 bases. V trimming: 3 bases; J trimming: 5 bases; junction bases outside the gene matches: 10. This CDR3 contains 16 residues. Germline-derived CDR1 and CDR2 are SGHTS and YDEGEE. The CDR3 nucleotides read TGTGCCAGCAGCTCTACCGGGACAGGGGTACGGGAGACCCAGTACTTC. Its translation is CASSSTGTGVRETQYF.

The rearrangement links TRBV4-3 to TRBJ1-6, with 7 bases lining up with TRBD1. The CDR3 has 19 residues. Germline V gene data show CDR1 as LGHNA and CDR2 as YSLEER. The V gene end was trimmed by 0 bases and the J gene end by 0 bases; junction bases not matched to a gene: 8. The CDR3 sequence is CASSQDRTGRSSYNSPLHF. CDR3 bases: TGCGCCAGCAGCCAAGATCGGACAGGCAGGAGCTCCTATAATTCACCCCTCCACTTT.

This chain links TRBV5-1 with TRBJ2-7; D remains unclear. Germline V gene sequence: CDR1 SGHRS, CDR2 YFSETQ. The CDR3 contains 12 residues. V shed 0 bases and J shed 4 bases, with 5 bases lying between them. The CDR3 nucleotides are TGCGCCAGCAGCTTGGATGGTTACGAGCAGTACTTC. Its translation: CASSLDGYEQYF.

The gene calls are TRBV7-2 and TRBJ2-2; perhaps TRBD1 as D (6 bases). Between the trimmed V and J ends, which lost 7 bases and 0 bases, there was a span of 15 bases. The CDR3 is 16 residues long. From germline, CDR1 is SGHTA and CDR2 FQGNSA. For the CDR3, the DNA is TGTGCCAGCAAACTAATGGACAGACCGAACACCGGGGAGCTGTTTTTT. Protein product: CASKLMDRPNTGELFF. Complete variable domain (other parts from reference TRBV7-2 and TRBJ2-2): GAGVSQSPSNKVTEKGKDVELRCDPISGHTALYWYRQSLGQGLEFLIYFQGNSAPDKSGLPSDRFSAERTGGSVSTLTIQRTQQEDSAVYLCASKLMDRPNTGELFFGEGSRLTVL.

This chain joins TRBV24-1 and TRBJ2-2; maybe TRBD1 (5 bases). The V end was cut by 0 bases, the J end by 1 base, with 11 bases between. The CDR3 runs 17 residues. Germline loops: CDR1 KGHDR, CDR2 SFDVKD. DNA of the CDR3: TGTGCCACCAGTGATTTGGGGGCAGGGCTGAACACCGGGGAGCTGTTTTTT. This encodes CATSDLGAGLNTGELFF.

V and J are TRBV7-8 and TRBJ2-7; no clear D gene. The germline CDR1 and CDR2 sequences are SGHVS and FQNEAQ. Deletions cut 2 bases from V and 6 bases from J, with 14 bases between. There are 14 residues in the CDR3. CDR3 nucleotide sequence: TGTGCCAGCAGCTTAAATATCTATCGTTCCGAGCAGTACTTC. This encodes CASSLNIYRSEQYF.